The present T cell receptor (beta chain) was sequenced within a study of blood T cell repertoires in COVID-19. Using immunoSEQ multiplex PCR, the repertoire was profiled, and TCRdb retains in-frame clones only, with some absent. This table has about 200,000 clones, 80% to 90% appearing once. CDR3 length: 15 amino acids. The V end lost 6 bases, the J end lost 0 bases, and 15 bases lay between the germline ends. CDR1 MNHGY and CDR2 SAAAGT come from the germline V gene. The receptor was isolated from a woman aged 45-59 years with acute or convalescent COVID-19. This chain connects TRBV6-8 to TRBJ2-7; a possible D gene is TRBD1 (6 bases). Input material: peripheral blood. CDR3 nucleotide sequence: TGTGCCAGCAGCCTCACAGGGATAAGCTCCTACGAGCAGTACTTC. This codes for CASSLTGISSYEQYF.